This T cell receptor (beta chain) was sequenced during a study of early T cells in non-severe SARS-CoV-2 infection. Study context: The chains were unpaired, and the sequenced material was bulk RNA from unsorted whole blood.

This CDR3 is 15 amino acids long. Germline values: CDR1 SGHTA, CDR2 FQGNSA. The V and J ends lost 3 bases and 2 bases respectively, with 10 bases between them. This clonotype was picked up many times. TCRdb re-called the 5' RACE reads through MiXCR, storing one row per CDR3 protein. This table holds almost 30,000 distinct CDR3 sequences, approximately 6% found once. Sequencing was done on a sample of whole blood. This clonotype was sampled from an adult who was a healthcare worker with PCR-confirmed SARS-CoV-2 infection or an uninfected control (not recorded which). J is TRBJ2-2 and V is TRBV7-2; no definite D call. The CDR3 DNA reads TGTGCCAGCAGCTTTCGTAGAGAAAACACCGGGGAGCTGTTTTTT. This codes for CASSFRRENTGELFF.